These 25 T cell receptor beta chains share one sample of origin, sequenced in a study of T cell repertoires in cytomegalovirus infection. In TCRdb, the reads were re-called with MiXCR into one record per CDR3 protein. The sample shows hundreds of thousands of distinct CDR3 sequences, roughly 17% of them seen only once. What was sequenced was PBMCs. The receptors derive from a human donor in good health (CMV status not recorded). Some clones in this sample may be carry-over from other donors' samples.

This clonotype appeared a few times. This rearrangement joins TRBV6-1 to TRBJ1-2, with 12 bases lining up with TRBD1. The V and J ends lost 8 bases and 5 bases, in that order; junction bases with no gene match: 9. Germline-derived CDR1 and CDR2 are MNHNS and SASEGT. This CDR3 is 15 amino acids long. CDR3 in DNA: TGTGCCAGCCAGACTGGGGACAGGGGGCAATATGGCTACACCTTC. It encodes CASQTGDRGQYGYTF.

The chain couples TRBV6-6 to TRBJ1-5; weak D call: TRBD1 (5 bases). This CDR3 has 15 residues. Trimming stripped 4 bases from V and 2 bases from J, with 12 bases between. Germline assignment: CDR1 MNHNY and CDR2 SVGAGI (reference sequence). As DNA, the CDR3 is TGTGCCAGCAGTTTAGGTGGGGACGGCAATCAGCCCCAGCATTTT. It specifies CASSLGGDGNQPQHF.

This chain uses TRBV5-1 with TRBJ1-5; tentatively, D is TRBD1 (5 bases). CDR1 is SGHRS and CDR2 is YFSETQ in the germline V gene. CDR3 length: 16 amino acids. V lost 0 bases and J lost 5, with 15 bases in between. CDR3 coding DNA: TGCGCCAGCAGCTTGGGCCCGTGGGGGGTAGATCAGCCCCAGCATTTT. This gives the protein CASSLGPWGVDQPQHF.

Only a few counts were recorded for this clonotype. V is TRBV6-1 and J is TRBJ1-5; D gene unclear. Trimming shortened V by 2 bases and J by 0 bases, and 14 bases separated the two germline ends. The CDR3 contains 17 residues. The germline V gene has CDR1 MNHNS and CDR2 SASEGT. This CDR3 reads CASSEYLGDYSNQPQHF. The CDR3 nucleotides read TGTGCCAGCAGTGAATACCTGGGAGACTATAGCAATCAGCCCCAGCATTTT.

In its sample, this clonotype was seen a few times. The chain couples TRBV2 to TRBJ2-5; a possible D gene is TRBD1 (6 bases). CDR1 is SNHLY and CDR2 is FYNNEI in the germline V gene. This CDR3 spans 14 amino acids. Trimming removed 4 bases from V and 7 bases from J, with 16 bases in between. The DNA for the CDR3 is TGTGCCAGCAGTGTTCTACAGGGAAAAGCGACCCAGTACTTC. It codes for CASSVLQGKATQYF.

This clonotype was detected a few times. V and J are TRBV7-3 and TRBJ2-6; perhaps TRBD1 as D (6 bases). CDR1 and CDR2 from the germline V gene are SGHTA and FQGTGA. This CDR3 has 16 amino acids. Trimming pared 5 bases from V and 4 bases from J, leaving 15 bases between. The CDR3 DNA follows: TGTGCCAGCAGCCCAGACAGGCCTGGAGGGGCCAACGTCCTGACTTTC. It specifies CASSPDRPGGANVLTF.

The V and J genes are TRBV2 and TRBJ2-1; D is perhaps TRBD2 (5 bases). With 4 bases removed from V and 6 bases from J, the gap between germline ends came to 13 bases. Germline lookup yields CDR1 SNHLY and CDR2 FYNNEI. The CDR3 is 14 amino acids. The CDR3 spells CASSVSEGANEQFF. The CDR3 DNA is TGTGCCAGCAGTGTGAGTGAGGGCGCCAATGAGCAGTTCTTC.

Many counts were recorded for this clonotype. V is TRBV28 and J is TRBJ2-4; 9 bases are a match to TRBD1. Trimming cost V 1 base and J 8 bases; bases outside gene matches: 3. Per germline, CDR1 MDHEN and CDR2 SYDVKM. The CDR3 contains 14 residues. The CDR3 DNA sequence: TGTGCCAGCAGTTTATCGGGACAGGGTGACATTCAGTACTTC. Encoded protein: CASSLSGQGDIQYF.

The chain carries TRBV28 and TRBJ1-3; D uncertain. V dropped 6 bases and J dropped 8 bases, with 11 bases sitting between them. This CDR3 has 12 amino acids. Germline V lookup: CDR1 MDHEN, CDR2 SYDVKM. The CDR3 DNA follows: TGTGCCAGCAGGACCGCTTTGGACACCATATATTTT. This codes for CASRTALDTIYF.

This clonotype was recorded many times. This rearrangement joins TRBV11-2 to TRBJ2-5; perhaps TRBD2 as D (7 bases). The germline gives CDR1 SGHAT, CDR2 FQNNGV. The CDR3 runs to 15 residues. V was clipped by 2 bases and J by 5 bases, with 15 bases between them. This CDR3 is CASSLSIGGGETQYF. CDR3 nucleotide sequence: TGTGCCAGCAGCTTATCGATTGGCGGGGGCGAGACCCAGTACTTC.

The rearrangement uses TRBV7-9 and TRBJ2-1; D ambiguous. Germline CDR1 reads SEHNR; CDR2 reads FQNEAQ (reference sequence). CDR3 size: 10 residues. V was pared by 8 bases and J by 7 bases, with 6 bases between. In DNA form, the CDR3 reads TGTGCCAGCGGCGGAAATGAGCAGTTCTTC. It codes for CASGGNEQFF.

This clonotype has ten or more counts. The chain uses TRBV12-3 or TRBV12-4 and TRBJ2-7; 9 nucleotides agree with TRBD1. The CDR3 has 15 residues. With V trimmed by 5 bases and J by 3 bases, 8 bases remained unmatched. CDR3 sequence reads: CASSLRTGESYEQYF. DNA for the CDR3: TGTGCCAGCAGTCTCCGGACAGGGGAAAGCTACGAGCAGTACTTC.

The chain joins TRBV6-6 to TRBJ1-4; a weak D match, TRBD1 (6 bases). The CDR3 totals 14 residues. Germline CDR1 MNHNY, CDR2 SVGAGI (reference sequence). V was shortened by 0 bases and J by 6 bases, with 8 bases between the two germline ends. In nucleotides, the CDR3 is TGTGCCAGCAGTTACTCGGGGGCGGATGAAAAACTGTTTTTT. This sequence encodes CASSYSGADEKLFF.

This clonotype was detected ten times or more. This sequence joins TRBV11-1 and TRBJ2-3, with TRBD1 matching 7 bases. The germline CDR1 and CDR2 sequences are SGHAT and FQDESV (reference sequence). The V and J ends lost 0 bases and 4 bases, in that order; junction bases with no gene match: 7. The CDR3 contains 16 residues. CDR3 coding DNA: TGTGCCAGCAGCTTAGCAGCTGCAGGGGGTGCAGATACGCAGTATTTT. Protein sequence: CASSLAAAGGADTQYF.

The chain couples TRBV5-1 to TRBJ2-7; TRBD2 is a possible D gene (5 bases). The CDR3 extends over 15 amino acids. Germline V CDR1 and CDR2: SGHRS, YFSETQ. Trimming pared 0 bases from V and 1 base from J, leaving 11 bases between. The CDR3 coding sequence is TGCGCCAGCAGCTTGGATTCCGGACTTTCCTACGAGCAGTACTTC. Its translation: CASSLDSGLSYEQYF. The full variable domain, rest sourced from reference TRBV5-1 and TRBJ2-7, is KAGVTQTPRYLIKTRGQQVTLSCSPISGHRSVSWYQQTPGQGLQFLFEYFSETQRNKGNFPGRFSGRQFSNSRSEMNVSTLELGDSALYLCASSLDSGLSYEQYFGPGTRLTVT.

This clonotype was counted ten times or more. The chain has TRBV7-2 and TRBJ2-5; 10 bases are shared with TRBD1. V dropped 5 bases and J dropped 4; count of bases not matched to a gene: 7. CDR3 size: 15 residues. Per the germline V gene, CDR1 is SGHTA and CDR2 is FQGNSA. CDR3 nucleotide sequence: TGTGCCAGCAGCCTTCGACAGGGGGCAGGAGAGACCCAGTACTTC. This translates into CASSLRQGAGETQYF.

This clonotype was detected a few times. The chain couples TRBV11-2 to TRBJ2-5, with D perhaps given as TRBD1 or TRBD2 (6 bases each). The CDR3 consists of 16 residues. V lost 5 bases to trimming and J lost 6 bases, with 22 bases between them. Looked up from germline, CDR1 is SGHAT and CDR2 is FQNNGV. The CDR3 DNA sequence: TGTGCCAGCAGCCCATCAGCCGACGGGGGCACGCAGACCCAGTACTTC. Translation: CASSPSADGGTQTQYF.

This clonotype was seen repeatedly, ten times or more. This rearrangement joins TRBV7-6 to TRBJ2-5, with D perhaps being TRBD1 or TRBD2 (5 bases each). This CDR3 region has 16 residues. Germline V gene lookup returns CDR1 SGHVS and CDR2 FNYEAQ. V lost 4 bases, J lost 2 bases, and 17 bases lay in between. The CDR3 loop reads CASSSYGAQPQETQYF. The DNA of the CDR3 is TGTGCCAGCAGCTCTTACGGGGCGCAGCCACAAGAGACCCAGTACTTC.

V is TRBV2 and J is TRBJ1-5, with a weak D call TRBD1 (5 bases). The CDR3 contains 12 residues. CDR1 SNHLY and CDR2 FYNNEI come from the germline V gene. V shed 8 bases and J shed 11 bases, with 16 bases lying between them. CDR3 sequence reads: CASESRDGTQHF. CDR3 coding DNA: TGTGCCAGCGAGTCCCGGGACGGGACCCAGCATTTT.

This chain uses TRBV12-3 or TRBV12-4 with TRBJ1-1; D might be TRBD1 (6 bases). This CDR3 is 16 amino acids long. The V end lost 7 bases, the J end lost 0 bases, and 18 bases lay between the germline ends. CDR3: CASTFAGGLMNTEAFF. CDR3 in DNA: TGTGCCAGCACCTTCGCGGGGGGCCTCATGAACACTGAAGCTTTCTTT.

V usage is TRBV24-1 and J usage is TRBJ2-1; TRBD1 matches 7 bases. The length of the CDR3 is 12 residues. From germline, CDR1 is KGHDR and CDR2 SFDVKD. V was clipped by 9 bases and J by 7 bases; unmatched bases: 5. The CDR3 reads CATVDRDNEQFF. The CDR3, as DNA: TGTGCCACCGTCGACAGGGATAATGAGCAGTTCTTC.

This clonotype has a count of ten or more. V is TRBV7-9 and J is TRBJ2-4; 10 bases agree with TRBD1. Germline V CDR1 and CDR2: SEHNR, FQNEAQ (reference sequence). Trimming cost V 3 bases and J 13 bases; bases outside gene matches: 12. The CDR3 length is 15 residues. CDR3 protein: CASSFGTRTGGGQYF. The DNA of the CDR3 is TGTGCCAGCAGCTTTGGGACAAGGACAGGGGGAGGACAGTACTTC.

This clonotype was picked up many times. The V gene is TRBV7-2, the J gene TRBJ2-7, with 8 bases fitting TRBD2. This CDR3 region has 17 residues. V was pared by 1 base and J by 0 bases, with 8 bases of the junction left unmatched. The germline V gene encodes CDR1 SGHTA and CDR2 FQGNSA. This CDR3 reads CASSLVSGGSDSYEQYF. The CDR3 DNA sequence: TGTGCCAGCAGCTTAGTCAGCGGGGGCTCAGACTCCTACGAGCAGTACTTC.

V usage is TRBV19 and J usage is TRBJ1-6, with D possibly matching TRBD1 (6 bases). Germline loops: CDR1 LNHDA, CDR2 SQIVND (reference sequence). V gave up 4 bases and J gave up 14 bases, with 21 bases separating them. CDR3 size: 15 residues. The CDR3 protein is CASSRGASQILALHF. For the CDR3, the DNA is TGTGCCAGTAGTAGGGGGGCCTCCCAAATTTTGGCCCTCCACTTT.

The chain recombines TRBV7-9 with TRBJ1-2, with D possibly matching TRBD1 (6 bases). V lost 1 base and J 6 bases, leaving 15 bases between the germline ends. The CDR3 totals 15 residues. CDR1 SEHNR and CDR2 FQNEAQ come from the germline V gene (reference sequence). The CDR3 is CASSLVRGDLDGYTF. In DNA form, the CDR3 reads TGTGCCAGCAGCTTAGTGAGGGGGGACCTGGATGGCTACACCTTC.